The next 17 T cell receptor beta chains were all read from a single sample in a study of a mutant IDH1 vaccine in newly diagnosed glioma. Noted time point: week 23, last vaccination. Mutant IDH1 20-mer peptide, at 300 ug, made up each vaccine dose, with topical imiquimod. The antigens for these receptors are not known. Assay used: immunoSEQ multiplex PCR; TCRdb lists only in-frame clones, some missing. The top ten hold 5.1% of the sample, which has about 38,000 clones, roughly four fifths seen once. Sequenced here: PBMCs, sampled from a glioma patient whose treatment included an IDH1 peptide vaccine. The receptors come from a man aged 35-49 years with glioma.

The V gene is TRBV4-2, the J gene TRBJ2-1; D may be TRBD1 (6 bases). Deletions cut 0 bases from V and 4 bases from J, with 16 bases between. This CDR3 is 17 amino acids long. Germline V gives CDR1 LGHNA, CDR2 YNFKEQ. The CDR3, as DNA: TGTGCCAGCAGCCAAGATCCTTCCACAGGGTTTTACAATGAGCAGTTCTTC. It yields the protein CASSQDPSTGFYNEQFF.

The chain has TRBV4-1 and TRBJ1-1; D is undetermined. Trimming pared 3 bases from V and 5 bases from J, leaving 19 bases between. Germline V lookup: CDR1 MGHRA, CDR2 YSYEKL. The CDR3 consists of 16 residues. DNA for the CDR3: TGCGCCAGCAGCCATGTTTCGAATAGGAGGGTTACTGAAGCTTTCTTT. The encoded protein is CASSHVSNRRVTEAFF.

The V call is TRBV6-4, the J call TRBJ2-3, with D tentatively TRBD1 (6 bases). The CDR3 sequence is 12 residues long. Germline V gives CDR1 MRHNA, CDR2 SNTAGT. V was cut by 6 bases and J by 6 bases, with 10 bases left in between. The CDR3 DNA reads as TGTGCCAGCAGCGACAGGCGGGATACGCAGTATTTT. It translates to CASSDRRDTQYF.

V usage is TRBV28 and J usage is TRBJ2-7; D perhaps matches TRBD2 (6 bases). CDR3 size: 15 residues. Germline CDR1 reads MDHEN; CDR2 reads SYDVKM. The germline V and J ends were trimmed by 3 bases and 3 bases, with 15 bases remaining between them. The CDR3 here is CASSFGGAQVYEQYF. The CDR3 nucleotides read TGTGCCAGCAGTTTCGGAGGGGCGCAGGTCTACGAGCAGTACTTC.

V is TRBV5-6 and J is TRBJ2-7; D uncertain. The germline V and J ends were trimmed by 4 bases and 0 bases, with 5 bases remaining between them. Looked up from germline, CDR1 is SGHDT and CDR2 is YYEEEE. The length of the CDR3 is 12 residues. The CDR3 DNA is TGTGCCAGCAGCGTTAGCTCCTACGAGCAGTACTTC. Protein: CASSVSSYEQYF.

This clone was seen only a few times. The chain links TRBV27 to TRBJ2-7; TRBD1 matches 10 bases. In germline, CDR1 is MNHEY, CDR2 SMNVEV (reference sequence). With 6 bases clipped from V and 4 bases from J, the junction kept 6 bases outside the gene matches. CDR3 length: 14 amino acids. The CDR3 DNA follows: TGTGCCAGCAGCCTGACAGGGGGCGGTTACGAGCAGTACTTC. Amino acid sequence: CASSLTGGGYEQYF.

The chain recombines TRBV11-2 with TRBJ1-2, with D maybe TRBD1 (6 bases). The CDR3 is made up of 14 amino acids. V was pared by 5 bases and J by 6 bases, with 16 bases between. Germline CDR1 reads SGHAT; CDR2 reads FQNNGV. The CDR3 sequence is CASSLTGTTHGYTF. The CDR3 nucleotides are TGTGCCAGCAGCCTCACCGGGACAACGCATGGCTACACCTTC. Together with reference TRBV11-2 and TRBJ1-2, the CDR3 gives the full variable domain: EAGVAQSPRYKIIEKRQSVAFWCNPISGHATLYWYQQILGQGPKLLIQFQNNGVVDDSQLPKDRFSAERLKGVDSTLKIQPAKLEDSAVYLCASSLTGTTHGYTFGSGTRLTVV.

J is TRBJ2-7 and V is TRBV11-2; D gene uncertain. The CDR3 consists of 14 residues. CDR1 and CDR2 (germline): SGHAT, FQNNGV. The ends were cut back, 3 bases at V and 1 base at J, with 10 bases in the middle. The CDR3 DNA sequence: TGTGCCAGCAGCTTCAACCTCCCATCCTACGAGCAGTACTTC. Protein sequence: CASSFNLPSYEQYF. The whole variable domain, remainder taken from reference TRBV11-2 and TRBJ2-7, is EAGVAQSPRYKIIEKRQSVAFWCNPISGHATLYWYQQILGQGPKLLIQFQNNGVVDDSQLPKDRFSAERLKGVDSTLKIQPAKLEDSAVYLCASSFNLPSYEQYFGPGTRLTVT.

This clone occurred a few times. The chain recombines TRBV16 with TRBJ1-5; D is unresolved. V shed 1 base and J shed 0 bases, with 7 bases lying between them. CDR3 length: 15 residues. The germline CDR1 and CDR2 sequences are KGHSY and FQNENV. CDR3 coding DNA: TGTGCCAGCAGCCAATTAGGGTATAGCAATCAGCCCCAGCATTTT. Its translation is CASSQLGYSNQPQHF.

This clone has just a few counts. This chain connects TRBV5-3 to TRBJ2-3; TRBD2 matches 8 bases. TRBV5-3 carries the ORF label, with uncertain function. The J segment lost 2 bases and the V segment lost 0 bases, leaving 2 bases of the junction unmatched. The CDR3 is 15 residues long. CDR3 amino acids: CARSLAGLDTDTQYF. The CDR3 coding sequence is TGTGCCAGAAGCTTGGCGGGACTAGACACAGATACGCAGTATTTT.

This clone was observed a single time. The chain joins TRBV12-1 to TRBJ1-1. TRBV12-1 is noted as a pseudogene. This CDR3 region has 12 residues. In nucleotides, the CDR3 is TGTGCCAGCAGCTTTGCGTGGTCTGAAGCTTTCTTT. It yields the protein CASSFAWSEAFF.

This chain links TRBV7-3 with TRBJ1-1; D unclear. Germline CDR1 SGHTA, CDR2 FQGTGA. V lost 5 bases and J 2 bases, leaving 15 bases between the germline ends. The CDR3 consists of 15 residues. In nucleotides, the CDR3 is TGTGCCAGCAGCCCCCAGCCCCTTTCTAACACTGAAGCTTTCTTT. Protein product: CASSPQPLSNTEAFF.

V usage is TRBV11-2 and J usage is TRBJ2-1; 10 bases are a match to TRBD2. V was clipped by 1 base and J by 7 bases; unmatched bases: 10. Germline CDR1 reads SGHAT; CDR2 reads FQNNGV. This CDR3 region has 17 residues. CDR3 residues: CASSLVGRSSGRNEQFF. The CDR3 region has the DNA TGTGCCAGCAGCTTAGTTGGTCGGTCTAGCGGGAGAAATGAGCAGTTCTTC.

This rearrangement joins TRBV2 to TRBJ1-3; D unresolved. V was shortened by 3 bases and J by 3 bases, with 9 bases between the two germline ends. CDR1 is SNHLY and CDR2 is FYNNEI in the germline V gene. CDR3 size: 14 residues. The CDR3 loop is CASSDALGGNTIYF. In DNA form, the CDR3 reads TGTGCCAGCAGTGATGCGCTTGGTGGAAACACCATATATTTT.

The rearrangement links TRBV13 to TRBJ2-5, with D hard to call. This CDR3 contains 11 residues. The V gene lost 2 bases and the J gene lost 2 bases, with 0 bases spanning the gap. CDR1 is PRHDT, CDR2 FYEKMQ, per germline (reference sequence). CDR3 in amino acids: CASSLQETQYF. The DNA for the CDR3 is TGTGCCAGCAGCTTACAAGAGACCCAGTACTTC. The full variable domain, its missing parts supplied by reference TRBV13 and TRBJ2-5, is AAGVIQSPRHLIKEKRETATLKCYPIPRHDTVYWYQQGPGQDPQFLISFYEKMQSDKGSIPDRFSAQQFSDYHSELNMSSLELGDSALYFCASSLQETQYFGPGTRLLVL.

This chain uses TRBV6-6 with TRBJ2-5, with D hard to call. The J call is doubtful: the DNA matches TRBJ2-7 better. The germline V gene encodes CDR1 MNHNY and CDR2 SVGAGI (reference sequence). This CDR3 is 14 amino acids long. The CDR3 nucleotides read TGTGCCAGCAGTTACTCGCTCCTCTCCTACGAGCAGTACTTC. Translated: CASSYSLLSYEQYF.

CDR3 DNA: TGTGCCATCAGTGAGTCTGATCCCTCTGGAAACACCATATATTTT. It yields the protein CAISESDPSGNTIYF. The V gene is TRBV10-3, the J gene TRBJ1-3; D gene uncertain. Trimming cost V 0 bases and J 0 bases, with 6 bases left between them. The length of the CDR3 is 15 residues. Per the germline V gene, CDR1 is ENHRY and CDR2 is SYGVKD.